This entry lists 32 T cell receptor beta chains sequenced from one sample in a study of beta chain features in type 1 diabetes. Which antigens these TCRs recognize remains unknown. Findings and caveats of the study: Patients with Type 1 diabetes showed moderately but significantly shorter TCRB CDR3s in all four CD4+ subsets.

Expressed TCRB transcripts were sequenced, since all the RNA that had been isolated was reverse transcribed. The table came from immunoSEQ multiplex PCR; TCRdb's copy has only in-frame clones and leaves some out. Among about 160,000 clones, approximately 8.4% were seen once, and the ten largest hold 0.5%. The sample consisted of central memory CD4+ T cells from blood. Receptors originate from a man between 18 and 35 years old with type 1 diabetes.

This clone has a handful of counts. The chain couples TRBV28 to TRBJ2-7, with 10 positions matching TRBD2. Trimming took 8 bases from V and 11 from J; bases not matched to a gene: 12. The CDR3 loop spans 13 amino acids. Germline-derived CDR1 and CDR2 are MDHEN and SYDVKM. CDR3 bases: TGTGCCAGCGGCGGAGGGTCTAGCGGGAGTGAGTACTTC. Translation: CASGGGSSGSEYF.

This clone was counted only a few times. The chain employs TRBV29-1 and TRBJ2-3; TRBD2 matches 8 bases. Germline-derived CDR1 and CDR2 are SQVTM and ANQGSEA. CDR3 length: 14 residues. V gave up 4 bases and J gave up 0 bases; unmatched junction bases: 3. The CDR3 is CSVVGGGSTDTQYF. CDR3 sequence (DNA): TGCAGCGTTGTTGGCGGGGGGAGCACAGATACGCAGTATTTT.

The CDR3, as DNA: TGCGCCAGCAGCCAACCCGGGGGGGTGAGGACAGATACGCAGTATTTT. This sequence encodes CASSQPGGVRTDTQYF. The V gene is TRBV4-1, the J gene TRBJ2-3; 8 nucleotides agree with TRBD2. The germline gives CDR1 MGHRA, CDR2 YSYEKL. This CDR3 comprises 16 residues. The trim removed 2 bases at V and 3 bases at J, leaving 7 bases unmatched.

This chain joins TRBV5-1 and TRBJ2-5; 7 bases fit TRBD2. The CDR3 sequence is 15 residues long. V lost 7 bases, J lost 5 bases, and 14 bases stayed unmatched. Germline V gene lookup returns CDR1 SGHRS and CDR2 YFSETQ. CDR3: CASGAPPGGRETQYF. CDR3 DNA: TGCGCCAGCGGGGCCCCTCCGGGAGGAAGGGAGACCCAGTACTTC.

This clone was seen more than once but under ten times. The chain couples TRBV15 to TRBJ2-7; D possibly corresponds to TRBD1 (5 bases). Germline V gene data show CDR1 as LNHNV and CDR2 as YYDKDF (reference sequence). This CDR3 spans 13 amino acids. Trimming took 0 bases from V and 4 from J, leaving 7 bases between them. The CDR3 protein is CATSRDSGYEQYF. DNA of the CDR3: TGTGCCACCAGCAGAGATTCAGGGTACGAGCAGTACTTC.

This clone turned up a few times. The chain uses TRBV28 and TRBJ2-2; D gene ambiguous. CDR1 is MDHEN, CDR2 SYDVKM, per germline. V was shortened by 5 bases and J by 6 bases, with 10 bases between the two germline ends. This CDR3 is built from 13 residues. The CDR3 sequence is CASSNRRAGELFF. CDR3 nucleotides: TGTGCCAGCAGTAATCGACGGGCCGGGGAGCTGTTTTTT.

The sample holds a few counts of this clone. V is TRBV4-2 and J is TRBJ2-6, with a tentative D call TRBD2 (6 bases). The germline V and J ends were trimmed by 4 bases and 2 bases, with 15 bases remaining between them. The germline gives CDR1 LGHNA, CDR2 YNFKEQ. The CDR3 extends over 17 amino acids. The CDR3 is CASSRNRGGTGANVLTF. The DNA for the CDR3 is TGTGCCAGCAGCCGCAACCGGGGAGGAACTGGGGCCAACGTCCTGACTTTC.

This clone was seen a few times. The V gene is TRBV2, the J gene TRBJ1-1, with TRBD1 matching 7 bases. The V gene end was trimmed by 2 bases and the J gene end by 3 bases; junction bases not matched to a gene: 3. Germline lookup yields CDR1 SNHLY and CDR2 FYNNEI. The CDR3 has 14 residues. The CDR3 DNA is TGTGCCAGCAGTGAACTAACAGGGGACACTGAAGCTTTCTTT. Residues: CASSELTGDTEAFF.

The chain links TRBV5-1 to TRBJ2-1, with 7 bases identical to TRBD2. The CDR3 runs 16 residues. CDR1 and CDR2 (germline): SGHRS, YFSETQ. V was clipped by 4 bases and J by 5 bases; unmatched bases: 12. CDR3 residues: CASSLHGRETNNEQFF. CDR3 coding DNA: TGCGCCAGCAGCCTCCACGGGCGGGAGACCAACAATGAGCAGTTCTTC.

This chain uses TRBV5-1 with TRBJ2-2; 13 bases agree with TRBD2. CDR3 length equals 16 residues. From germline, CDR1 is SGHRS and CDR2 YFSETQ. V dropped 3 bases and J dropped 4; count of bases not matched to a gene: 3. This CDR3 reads CASSWGLAGSTGELFF. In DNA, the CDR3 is TGCGCCAGCAGCTGGGGACTAGCGGGATCCACCGGGGAGCTGTTTTTT.

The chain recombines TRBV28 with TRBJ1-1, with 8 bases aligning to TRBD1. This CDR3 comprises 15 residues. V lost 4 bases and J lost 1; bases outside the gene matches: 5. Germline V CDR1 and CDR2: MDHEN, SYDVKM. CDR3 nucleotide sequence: TGTGCCAGCAGTTCTCATGGGACAGGGAACACTGAAGCTTTCTTT. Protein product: CASSSHGTGNTEAFF. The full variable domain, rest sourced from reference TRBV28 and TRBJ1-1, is DVKVTQSSRYLVKRTGEKVFLECVQDMDHENMFWYRQDPGLGLRLIYFSYDVKMKEKGDIPEGYSVSREKKERFSLILESASTNQTSMYLCASSSHGTGNTEAFFGQGTRLTVV.

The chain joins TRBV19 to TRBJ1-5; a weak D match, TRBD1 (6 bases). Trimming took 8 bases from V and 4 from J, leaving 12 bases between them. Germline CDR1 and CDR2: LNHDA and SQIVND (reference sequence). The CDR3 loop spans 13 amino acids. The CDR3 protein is CASGGAANQPQHF. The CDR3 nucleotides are TGTGCCAGTGGGGGCGCAGCTAATCAGCCCCAGCATTTT. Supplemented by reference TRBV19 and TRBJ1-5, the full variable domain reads DGGITQSPKYLFRKEGQNVTLSCEQNLNHDAMYWYRQDPGQGLRLIYYSQIVNDFQKGDIAEGYSVSREKKESFPLTVTSAQKNPTAFYLCASGGAANQPQHFGDGTRLSIL.

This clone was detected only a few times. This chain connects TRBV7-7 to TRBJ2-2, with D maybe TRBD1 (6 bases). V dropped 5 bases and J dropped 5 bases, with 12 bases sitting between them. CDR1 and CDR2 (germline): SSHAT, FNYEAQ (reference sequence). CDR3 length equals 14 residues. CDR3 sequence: CASSKSQGTGELFF. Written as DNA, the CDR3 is TGTGCCAGCAGCAAATCACAGGGAACCGGGGAGCTGTTTTTT.

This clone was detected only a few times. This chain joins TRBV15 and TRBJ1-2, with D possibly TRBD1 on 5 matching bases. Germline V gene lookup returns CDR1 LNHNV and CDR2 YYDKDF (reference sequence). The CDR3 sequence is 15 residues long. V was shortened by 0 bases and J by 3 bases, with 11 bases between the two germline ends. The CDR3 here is CATSRDRDSYYGYTF. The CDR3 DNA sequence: TGTGCCACCAGCAGAGATCGAGACAGCTACTATGGCTACACCTTC.

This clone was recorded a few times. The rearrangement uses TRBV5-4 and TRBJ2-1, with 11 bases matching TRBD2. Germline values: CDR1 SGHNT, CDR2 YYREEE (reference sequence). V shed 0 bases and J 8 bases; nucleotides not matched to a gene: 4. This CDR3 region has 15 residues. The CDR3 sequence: CASSLVLAGGDEQFF. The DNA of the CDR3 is TGTGCCAGCAGCTTGGTTCTAGCGGGAGGCGATGAGCAGTTCTTC. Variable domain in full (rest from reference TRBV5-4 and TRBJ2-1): ETGVTQSPTHLIKTRGQQVTLRCSSQSGHNTVSWYQQALGQGPQFIFQYYREEENGRGNFPPRFSGLQFPNYSSELNVNALELDDSALYLCASSLVLAGGDEQFFGPGTRLTVL.

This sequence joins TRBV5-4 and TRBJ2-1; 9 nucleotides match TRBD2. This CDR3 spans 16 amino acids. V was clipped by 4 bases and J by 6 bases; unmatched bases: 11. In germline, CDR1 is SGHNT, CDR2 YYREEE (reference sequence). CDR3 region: CASSQLSGRRGNEQFF. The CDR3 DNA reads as TGTGCCAGCAGCCAGCTAAGCGGGAGGAGGGGCAATGAGCAGTTCTTC.

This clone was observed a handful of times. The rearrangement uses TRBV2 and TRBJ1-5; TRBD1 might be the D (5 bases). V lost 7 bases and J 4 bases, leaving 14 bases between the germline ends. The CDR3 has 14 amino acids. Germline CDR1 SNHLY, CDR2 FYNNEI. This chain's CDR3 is CASNRERGNQPQHF. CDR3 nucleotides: TGTGCCAGCAACCGCGAACGGGGGAATCAGCCCCAGCATTTT.

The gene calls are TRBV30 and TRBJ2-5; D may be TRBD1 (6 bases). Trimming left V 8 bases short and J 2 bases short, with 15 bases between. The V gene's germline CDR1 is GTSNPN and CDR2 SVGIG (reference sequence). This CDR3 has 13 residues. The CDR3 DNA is TGTGCCGGCCAGCAGGGGCGGCAAGAGACCCAGTACTTC. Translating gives CAGQQGRQETQYF. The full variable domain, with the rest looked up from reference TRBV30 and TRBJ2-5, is SQTIHQWPATLVQPVGSPLSLECTVEGTSNPNLYWYRQAAGRGLQLLFYSVGIGQISSEVPQNLSASRPQDRQFILSSKKLLLSDSGFYLCAGQQGRQETQYFGPGTRLLVL.

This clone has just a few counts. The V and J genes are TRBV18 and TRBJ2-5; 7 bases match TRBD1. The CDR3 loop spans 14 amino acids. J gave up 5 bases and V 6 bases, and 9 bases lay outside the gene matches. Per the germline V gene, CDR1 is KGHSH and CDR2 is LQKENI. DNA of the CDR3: TGTGCCAGCTCCGTTCAAGGGGGCGGCGAGACCCAGTACTTC. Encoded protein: CASSVQGGGETQYF.

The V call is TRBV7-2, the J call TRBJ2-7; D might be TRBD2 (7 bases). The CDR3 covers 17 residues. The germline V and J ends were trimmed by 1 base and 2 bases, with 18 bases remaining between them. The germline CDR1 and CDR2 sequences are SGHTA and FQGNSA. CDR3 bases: TGTGCCAGCAGCTTAGGTGGGGGGGCTCGAAATCCCTACGAGCAGTACTTC. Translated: CASSLGGGARNPYEQYF.

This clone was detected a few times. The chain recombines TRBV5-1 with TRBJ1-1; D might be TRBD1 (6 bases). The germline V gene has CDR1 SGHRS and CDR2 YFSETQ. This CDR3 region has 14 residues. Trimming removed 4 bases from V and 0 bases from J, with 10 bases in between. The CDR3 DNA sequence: TGCGCCAGCAGCCAGGGGACTATGAACACTGAAGCTTTCTTT. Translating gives CASSQGTMNTEAFF.

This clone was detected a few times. The CDR3 is CASSLTSGSYEQYF. CDR3 coding DNA: TGCGCCAGCAGTTTGACTAGCGGGAGCTACGAGCAGTACTTC. V usage is TRBV5-1 and J usage is TRBJ2-7; 12 bases line up with TRBD2. V lost 5 bases to trimming and J lost 3 bases; unmatched junction nucleotides: 3. The CDR3 sequence is 14 residues long. In germline, CDR1 is SGHRS, CDR2 YFSETQ.

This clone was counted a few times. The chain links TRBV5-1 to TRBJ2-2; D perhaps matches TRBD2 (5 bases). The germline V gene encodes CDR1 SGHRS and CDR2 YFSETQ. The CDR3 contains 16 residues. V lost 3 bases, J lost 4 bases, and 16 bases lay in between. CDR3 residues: CASSSTKGLLTGELFF. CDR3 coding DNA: TGCGCCAGCAGCTCTACGAAAGGACTGCTCACCGGGGAGCTGTTTTTT.

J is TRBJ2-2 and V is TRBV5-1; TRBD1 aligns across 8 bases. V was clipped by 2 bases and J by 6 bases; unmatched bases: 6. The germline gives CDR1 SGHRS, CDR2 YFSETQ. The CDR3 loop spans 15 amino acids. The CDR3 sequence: CASSLQGDDAGELFF. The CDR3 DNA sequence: TGCGCCAGCAGCTTACAGGGGGACGATGCCGGGGAGCTGTTTTTT.

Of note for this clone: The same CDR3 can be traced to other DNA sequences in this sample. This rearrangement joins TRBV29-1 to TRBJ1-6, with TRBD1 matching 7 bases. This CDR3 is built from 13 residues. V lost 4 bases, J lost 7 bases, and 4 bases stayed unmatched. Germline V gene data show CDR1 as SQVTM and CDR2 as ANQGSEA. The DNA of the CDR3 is TGCAGCGTTGGACAGGGACCGAATTCACCCCTCCACTTT. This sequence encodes CSVGQGPNSPLHF.

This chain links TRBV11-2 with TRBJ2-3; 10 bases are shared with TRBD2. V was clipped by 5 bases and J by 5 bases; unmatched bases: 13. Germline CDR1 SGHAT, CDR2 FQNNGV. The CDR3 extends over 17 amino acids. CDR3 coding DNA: TGTGCCAGCAGCCTTTCGACAGGAGCGGGGGGGTTAGATACGCAGTATTTT. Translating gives CASSLSTGAGGLDTQYF.

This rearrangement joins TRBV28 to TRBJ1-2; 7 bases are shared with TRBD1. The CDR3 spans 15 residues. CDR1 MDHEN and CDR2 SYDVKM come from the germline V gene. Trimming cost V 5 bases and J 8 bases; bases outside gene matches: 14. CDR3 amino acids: CASSPPNTGVWGYTF. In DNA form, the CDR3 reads TGTGCCAGCAGTCCCCCGAATACAGGGGTTTGGGGCTACACCTTC.

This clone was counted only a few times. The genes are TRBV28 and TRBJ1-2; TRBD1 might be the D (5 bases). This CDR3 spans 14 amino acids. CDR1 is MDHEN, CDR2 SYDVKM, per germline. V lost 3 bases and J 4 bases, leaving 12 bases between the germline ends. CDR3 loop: CASSLGGVPYGYTF. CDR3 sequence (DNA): TGTGCCAGCAGTTTGGGGGGTGTGCCCTATGGCTACACCTTC.

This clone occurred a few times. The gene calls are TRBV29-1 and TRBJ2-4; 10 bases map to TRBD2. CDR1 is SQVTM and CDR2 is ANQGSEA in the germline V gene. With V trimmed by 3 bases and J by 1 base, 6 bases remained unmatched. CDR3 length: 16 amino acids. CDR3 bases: TGCAGCGTTGACGGGCTAGCGGGAGCGGCCAAAAACATTCAGTACTTC. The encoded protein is CSVDGLAGAAKNIQYF.

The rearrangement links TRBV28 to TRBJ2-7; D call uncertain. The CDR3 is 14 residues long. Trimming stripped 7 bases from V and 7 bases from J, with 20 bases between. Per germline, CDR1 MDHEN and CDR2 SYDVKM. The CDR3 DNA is TGTGCCAGCATGAGAGGAGCAGACCGTGGGGAGCAGTACTTC. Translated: CASMRGADRGEQYF.

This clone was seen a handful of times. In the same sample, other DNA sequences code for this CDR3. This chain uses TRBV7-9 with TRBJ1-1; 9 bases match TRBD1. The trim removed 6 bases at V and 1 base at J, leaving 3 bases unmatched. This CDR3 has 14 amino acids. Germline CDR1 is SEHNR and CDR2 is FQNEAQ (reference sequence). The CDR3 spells CASSQGQGNTEAFF. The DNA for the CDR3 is TGTGCCAGCAGTCAGGGACAGGGGAACACTGAAGCTTTCTTT.

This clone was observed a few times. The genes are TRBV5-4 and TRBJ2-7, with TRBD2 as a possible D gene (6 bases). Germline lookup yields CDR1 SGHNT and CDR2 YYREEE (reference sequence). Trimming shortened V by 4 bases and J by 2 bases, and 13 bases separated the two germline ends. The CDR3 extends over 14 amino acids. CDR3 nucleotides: TGTGCCAGCAGCGCGCGGGACGGTACCTACGAGCAGTACTTC. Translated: CASSARDGTYEQYF.